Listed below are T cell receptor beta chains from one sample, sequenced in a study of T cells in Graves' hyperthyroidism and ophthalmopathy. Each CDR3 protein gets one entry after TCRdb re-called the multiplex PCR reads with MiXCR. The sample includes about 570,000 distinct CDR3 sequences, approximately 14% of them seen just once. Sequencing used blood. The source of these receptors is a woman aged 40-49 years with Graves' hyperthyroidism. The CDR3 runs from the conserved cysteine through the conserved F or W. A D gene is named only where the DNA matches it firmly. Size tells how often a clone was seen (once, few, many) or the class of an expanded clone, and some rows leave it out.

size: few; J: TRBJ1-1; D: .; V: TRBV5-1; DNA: TGCGCCAGCAGCTCGGAGCGGGACGGGAACACTGAAGCTTTCTTT; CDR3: CASSSERDGNTEAFF
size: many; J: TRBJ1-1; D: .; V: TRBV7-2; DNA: TGTGCCAGCAGCTTCTCGCCATACTTTAACACTGAAGCTTTCTTT; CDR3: CASSFSPYFNTEAFF
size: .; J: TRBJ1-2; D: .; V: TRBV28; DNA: TGTGCCAGCAGTGAAGTCAGGGGTGGCTATGGCTACACCTTC; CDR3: CASSEVRGGYGYTF
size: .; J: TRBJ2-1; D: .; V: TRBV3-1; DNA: TGTGCCAGCAGCCAAGTTATGTCGGGTGAGCAGTTCTTC; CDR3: CASSQVMSGEQFF
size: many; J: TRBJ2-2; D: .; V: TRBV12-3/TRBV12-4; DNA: TGTGCCAGCAGTTTATCGCGGTCAAACACCGGGGAGCTGTTTTTT; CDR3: CASSLSRSNTGELFF
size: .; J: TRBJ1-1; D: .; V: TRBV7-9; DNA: TGTGCCAGCAGCTGGAGGCAGAGCACTGAAGCTTTCTTT; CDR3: CASSWRQSTEAFF
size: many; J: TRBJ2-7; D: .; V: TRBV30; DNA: TGCAGTTTTCAGGCCGGGAGAGGGCCCTTGGGTTACGAGCAGTACTTC; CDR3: CSFQAGRGPLGYEQYF
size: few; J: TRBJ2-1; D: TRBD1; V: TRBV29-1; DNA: TGCAGCGTTCCGACAGGGGCCTACGAGCAGTTCTTC; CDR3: CSVPTGAYEQFF
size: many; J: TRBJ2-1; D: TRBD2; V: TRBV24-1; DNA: TGTGCCACCAGTGATTTAAGCGGGAGGGAGCAGTTCTTC; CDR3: CATSDLSGREQFF
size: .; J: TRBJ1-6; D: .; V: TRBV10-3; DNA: TGTGCCATCAGGGGACAACAGGGTCCAAATAATTCACCCCTCCACTTT; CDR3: CAIRGQQGPNNSPLHF
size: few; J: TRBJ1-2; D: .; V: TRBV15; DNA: TGTGCCACCAGCACCCAACAGGGAGACTATGGCTACACCTTC; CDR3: CATSTQQGDYGYTF
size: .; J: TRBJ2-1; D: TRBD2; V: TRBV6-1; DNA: TGTGCCAGCAGTGGCGGGACTAGGGTAGAGGAGCAGTTCTTC; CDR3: CASSGGTRVEEQFF
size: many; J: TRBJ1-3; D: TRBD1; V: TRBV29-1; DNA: TGCAGCGTGGATACAGGGGGCTGGTGGTCTGGAAACACCATATATTTT; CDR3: CSVDTGGWWSGNTIYF
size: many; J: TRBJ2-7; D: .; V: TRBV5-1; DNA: TGCGCCAGCAGTTCCCCCGCCAACTACGAGCAGTACTTC; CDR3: CASSSPANYEQYF
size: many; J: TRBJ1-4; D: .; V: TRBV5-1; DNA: TGCGCCAGCAGCTTGGGTTCGGGGGCAACTAATGAAAAACTGTTTTTT; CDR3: CASSLGSGATNEKLFF
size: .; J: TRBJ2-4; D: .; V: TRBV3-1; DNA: TGTGCCAGCAGCCAAGATTTCGGAGCACCGATAGCCAAAAACATTCAGTACTTC; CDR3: CASSQDFGAPIAKNIQYF
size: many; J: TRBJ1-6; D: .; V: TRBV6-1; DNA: TGTGCCAGCAGAGATAGTGTCTCCTCGGCACCCCTCCACTTT; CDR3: CASRDSVSSAPLHF
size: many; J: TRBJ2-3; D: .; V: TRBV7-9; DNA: TGTGCCAGCAGCCCCGGGACCAAGCAGGATACGCAGTATTTT; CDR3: CASSPGTKQDTQYF
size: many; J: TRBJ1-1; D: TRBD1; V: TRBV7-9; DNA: TGTGCCAGCAGCCCCGGACAGGGGGCGGACACTGAAGCTTTCTTT; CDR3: CASSPGQGADTEAFF
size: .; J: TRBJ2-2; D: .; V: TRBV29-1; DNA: TGCAGCGTTGACGGGAACGCCGGGGAGCTGTTTTTT; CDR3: CSVDGNAGELFF
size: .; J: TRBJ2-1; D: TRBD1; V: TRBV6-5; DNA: TGTGCCAGCAGTTTCAAGGGGGCCAAGTTCTTC; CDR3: CASSFKGAKFF
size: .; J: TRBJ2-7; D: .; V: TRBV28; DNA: TGTGCCAGCAGTTCCCCCCCCTGGGGTACGTACGAGCAGTACTTC; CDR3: CASSSPPWGTYEQYF
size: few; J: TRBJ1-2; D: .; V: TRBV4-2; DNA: TGTGCCAGCAGCCAAGAGCCAGGATCTTATGGCTACACCTTC; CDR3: CASSQEPGSYGYTF
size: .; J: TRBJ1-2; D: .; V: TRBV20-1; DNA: TGCAGTGCTAACCCCCCGGGGTATGGCTACACCTTC; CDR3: CSANPPGYGYTF
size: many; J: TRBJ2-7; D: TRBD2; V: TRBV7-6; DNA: TGTGCCAGCAGCTTAGGGTCCCGTAGCGGGAGCTCCTACGAGCAGTACTTC; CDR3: CASSLGSRSGSSYEQYF
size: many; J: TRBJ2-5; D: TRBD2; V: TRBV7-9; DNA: TGTGCCAGCAGCTTAGGACTAGCGGGAGGTCGCCAAGAGACCCAGTACTTC; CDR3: CASSLGLAGGRQETQYF
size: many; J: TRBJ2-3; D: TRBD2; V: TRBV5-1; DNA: TGCGCCAGCAGCACCCCGACTAGCGGGACGGGAGATACGCAGTATTTT; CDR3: CASSTPTSGTGDTQYF
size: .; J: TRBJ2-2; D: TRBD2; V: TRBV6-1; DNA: TGTGCCAGCACCTCCACGGGGCGGGAGGTCGTATACTCCGGGGAGCTGTTTTTT; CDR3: CASTSTGREVVYSGELFF
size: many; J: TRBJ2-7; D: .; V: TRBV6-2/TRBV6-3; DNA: TGTGCCAGCAGGCCTGCGGGTTGGGAGTCCTACGAGCAGTACTTC; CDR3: CASRPAGWESYEQYF
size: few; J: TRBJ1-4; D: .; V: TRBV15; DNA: TGTGCCACCAGTCCTCAAGGCACGGGGGGTGTTCTAAAACTGTTTTTT; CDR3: CATSPQGTGGVLKLFF
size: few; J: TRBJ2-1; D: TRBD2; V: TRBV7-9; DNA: TGTGCCAGCAGCCCCAACAGCGGGAGATACAATGAGCAGTTCTTC; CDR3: CASSPNSGRYNEQFF
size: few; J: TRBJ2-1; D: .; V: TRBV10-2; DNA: TGCGCCAGCAGTGGAGGACTAACAGGGGTAGGCAATGAGCAGTTCTTC; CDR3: CASSGGLTGVGNEQFF
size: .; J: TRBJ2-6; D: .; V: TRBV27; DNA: TGTGCCAGCAGTTTTGCAGGGGTCGGCCCTGGGGCCAACGTCCTGACTTTC; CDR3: CASSFAGVGPGANVLTF
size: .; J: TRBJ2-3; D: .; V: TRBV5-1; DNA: TGCGCCAGCAGGTTGCGGTCTAGCACAGATACGCAGTATTTT; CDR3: CASRLRSSTDTQYF
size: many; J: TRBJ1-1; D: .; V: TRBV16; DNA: TGTGCCAGCAGCCAATGGTTGGGTAAAACTGAAGCTTTCTTT; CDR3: CASSQWLGKTEAFF
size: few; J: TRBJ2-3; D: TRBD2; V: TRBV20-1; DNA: TGCAGTGCTAGAGATCTCCGCGGGAGAGGCACAGATACGCAGTATTTT; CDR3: CSARDLRGRGTDTQYF
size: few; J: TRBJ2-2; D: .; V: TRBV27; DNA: TGTGCCAGCAGTTATATGGTTTCCACCGGGGAGCTGTTTTTT; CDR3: CASSYMVSTGELFF
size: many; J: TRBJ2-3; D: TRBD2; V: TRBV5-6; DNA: TGTGCCAGCAGCTTGAGTAGCGGGAGGGAAGGAGATACGCAGTATTTT; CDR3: CASSLSSGREGDTQYF
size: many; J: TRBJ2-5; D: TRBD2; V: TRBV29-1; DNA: TGCAGCGTACGACTAGCGGGAGGTCAAGAGACCCAGTACTTC; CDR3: CSVRLAGGQETQYF
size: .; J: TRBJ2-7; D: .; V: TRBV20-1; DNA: TGCAGTGCTAGAGAGGGAGAGCTCGGGGACACCCCCTACGAGCAGTACTTC; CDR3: CSAREGELGDTPYEQYF
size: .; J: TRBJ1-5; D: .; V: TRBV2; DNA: TGTGCCAGCAGTGAAAGGCGGGATAAGCCCCAGCATTTT; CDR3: CASSERRDKPQHF
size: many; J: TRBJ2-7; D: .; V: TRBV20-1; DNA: TGCAGTGCTCAGGACAACCCCTACGAGCAGTACTTC; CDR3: CSAQDNPYEQYF
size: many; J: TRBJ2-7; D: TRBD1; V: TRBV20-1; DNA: TGCAGTGCTAGAACGGGACAGGGCTTCTCCTACGAGCAGTACTTC; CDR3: CSARTGQGFSYEQYF
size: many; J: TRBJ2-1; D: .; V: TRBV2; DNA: TGTGCCAGCAGCTCCGAGGGGCTAAACTCCTACAATGAGCAGTTCTTC; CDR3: CASSSEGLNSYNEQFF
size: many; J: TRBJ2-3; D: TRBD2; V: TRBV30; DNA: TGTGCCTGGGGTCCGGGACTAGATTCAGATACGCAGTATTTT; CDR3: CAWGPGLDSDTQYF
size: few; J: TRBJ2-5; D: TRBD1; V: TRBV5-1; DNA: TGCGCCAGCAGCTTGCTGGGACAGGGCTACCAAGAGACCCAGTACTTC; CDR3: CASSLLGQGYQETQYF
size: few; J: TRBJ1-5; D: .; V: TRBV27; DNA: TGTGCCAGCAGAGAGAGAGGCTCCGGGGATAGCAATCAGCCCCAGCATTTT; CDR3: CASRERGSGDSNQPQHF
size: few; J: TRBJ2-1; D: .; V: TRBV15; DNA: TGTGCCACCAGCAGAGATCCCGGCGATGAGCAGTTCTTC; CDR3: CATSRDPGDEQFF
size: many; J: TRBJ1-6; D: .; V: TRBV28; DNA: TGTGCCAGCAGTCTAGGGGGGAACTCACCCCTCCACTTT; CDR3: CASSLGGNSPLHF
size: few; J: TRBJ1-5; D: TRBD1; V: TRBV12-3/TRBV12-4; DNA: TGTGCCAGCAGTGAGGGACAGGATTTCAATCAGCCCCAGCATTTT; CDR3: CASSEGQDFNQPQHF
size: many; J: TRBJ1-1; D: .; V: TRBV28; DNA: TGTGCCAGCAGTTCCACCGGGACTTGGGGCGAAGCTTTCTTT; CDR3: CASSSTGTWGEAFF
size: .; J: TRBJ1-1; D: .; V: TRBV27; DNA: TGTGCCAGCAGTTTAACGCAGGGACTGAACACTGAAGCTTTCTTT; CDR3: CASSLTQGLNTEAFF
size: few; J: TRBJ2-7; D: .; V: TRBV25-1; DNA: TGTGCCAGCAGAGGTTTCGACTACGAGCAGTACTTC; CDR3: CASRGFDYEQYF
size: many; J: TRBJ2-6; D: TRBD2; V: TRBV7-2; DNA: TGTGCCAGCAGGACTTCAGGACTAGCGGGCGCAAATATAGCTGGGGCCAACGTCCTGACTTTC; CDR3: CASRTSGLAGANIAGANVLTF
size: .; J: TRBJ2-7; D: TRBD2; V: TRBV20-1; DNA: TGCAGTGCTAGAGCCCTCTCTAGCGGGAGGCCCTACGAGCAGTACTTC; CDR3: CSARALSSGRPYEQYF
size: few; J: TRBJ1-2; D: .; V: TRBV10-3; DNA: TGTGCCATCAGTGAGTCGAAGGTGGTACTGGACAGCCCCAAAACTAACTATGGCTACACCTTC; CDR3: CAISESKVVLDSPKTNYGYTF
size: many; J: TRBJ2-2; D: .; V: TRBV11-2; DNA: TGTGCCAGCAGCCTTAGGGGACCCACCGCCGGGGAGCTGTTTTTT; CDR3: CASSLRGPTAGELFF
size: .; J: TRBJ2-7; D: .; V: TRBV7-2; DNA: TGTGCCAGCGGACTCTACAATGAGCAGTACTTC; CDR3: CASGLYNEQYF
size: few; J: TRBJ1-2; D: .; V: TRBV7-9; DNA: TGTGCCAGCAGCCCGTCGGGGACGCACTATGGCTACACCTTC; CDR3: CASSPSGTHYGYTF
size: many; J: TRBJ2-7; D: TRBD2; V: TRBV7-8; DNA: TGTGCCAGCAGCGCCAAACTTCAGCGGGAGGGTTCATACGAGCAGTACTTC; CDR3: CASSAKLQREGSYEQYF